The T cell receptor beta chain described here comes from a study of T cell responses to AZD1222 COVID-19 vaccine. V was cut by 3 bases and J by 4 bases, with 7 bases left in between. The length of the CDR3 is 12 residues. Per germline, CDR1 SGDLS and CDR2 YYNGEE. Findings of the study overall: At baseline, seropositivity was found in only five or six AZD1222 recipients. Within unmutated variant regions lay the reported targets of nearly half of spike-specific TCRs. The donor group comprised mostly white British people and more females; the analysis possibly underestimated clonal diversity. Repertoires were obtained only post-peak T cell response.

Sequencing was performed with immunoSEQ multiplex PCR; in TCRdb, only in-frame clones are kept and a portion is missing. The sample has 150,000 to 200,000 clones; roughly 90% are singletons. Note on this clone: Its cognate antigen is unknown.

Sequencing used peripheral blood, obtained 28 days after the second AZD1222 dose. This chain uses TRBV9 with TRBJ1-1, with D possibly TRBD1 on 5 matching bases. The clonotype comes from an adult who received the AZD1222 COVID-19 vaccine. This CDR3 reads CASSAGGTEAFF. CDR3 DNA: TGTGCCAGCAGCGCCGGGGGCACTGAAGCTTTCTTT.